Sample share makes the clone carrying this T cell receptor beta chain medium-sized (0.01 to 0.1%). This CDR3 has 15 amino acids. V was clipped by 4 bases and J by 9 bases; unmatched bases: 6. Looked up from germline, CDR1 is MNHEY and CDR2 is SMNVEV (reference sequence). MiXCR reprocessed the PCR reads for TCRdb. Of roughly 18,000 clones listed, about 30% are singletons. The data were obtained in a study of metastatic and nonmetastatic thyroid tumors. Every patient underwent thyroid surgery untreated. The clonotype originates from a female donor with papillary thyroid cancer or a benign thyroid nodule (not recorded which). Some clones in this sample may be carry-over from other donors' samples. The chain employs TRBV27 and TRBJ2-7; 16 bases map to TRBD2. The specimen sequenced was tumor tissue. DNA of the CDR3: TGTGCCAGCAGTTCGGGACTAGCGGGAGGGAATGTGCAGTACTTC. Amino acid sequence: CASSSGLAGGNVQYF.